One sample yielded the 6 T cell receptor beta chains listed below, sequenced in a study of OX40 agonist ivuxolimab in advanced cancers. The method was immunoSEQ multiplex PCR; TCRdb's version includes in-frame clones alone and lacks a portion of them. Seen here are about 72,000 clones, roughly nine tenths observed once, and the top ten hold 0.94%. The material was CD4+ or CD8+ T cells sorted from blood, obtained in a trial of the OX40 agonist ivuxolimab. The receptors come from an adult with an advanced solid tumor such as melanoma, head and neck, liver or kidney cancer.

The chain carries TRBV7-9 and TRBJ1-1; D is unclear. Trimming took 4 bases from V and 10 from J, leaving 10 bases between them. CDR3 length: 11 amino acids. Germline lookup yields CDR1 SEHNR and CDR2 FQNEAQ (reference sequence). The CDR3 DNA reads TGTGCCAGCAGCTCAACAAACGGAGCTTTCTTT. Translated: CASSSTNGAFF.

V and J are TRBV28 and TRBJ1-2; D gene uncertain. The CDR3 totals 14 residues. V was shortened by 3 bases and J by 1 base, with 9 bases between the two germline ends. CDR1 MDHEN and CDR2 SYDVKM come from the germline V gene. The CDR3 loop reads CASSFSGDNYGYTF. CDR3 bases: TGTGCCAGCAGTTTCTCAGGAGATAACTATGGCTACACCTTC.

This chain links TRBV6-5 with TRBJ2-7; a possible D gene is TRBD1 (6 bases). Trimming stripped 5 bases from V and 2 bases from J, with 10 bases between. Looked up from germline, CDR1 is MNHEY and CDR2 is SVGAGI. This CDR3 comprises 13 residues. The CDR3 nucleotides are TGTGCCAGCAGTGCCCCAGGGGCCTACGAGCAGTACTTC. It is translated as CASSAPGAYEQYF.

The chain employs TRBV28 and TRBJ1-5, with D unresolved. This CDR3 has 17 amino acids. Germline CDR1 MDHEN, CDR2 SYDVKM. V lost 4 bases, J lost 0 bases, and 16 bases lay in between. The chain's CDR3 is CASSSPGGRYSNQPQHF. CDR3 in DNA: TGTGCCAGCAGTTCACCGGGCGGGAGATATAGCAATCAGCCCCAGCATTTT. The variable domain in full, with the rest retrieved from reference TRBV28 and TRBJ1-5, is DVKVTQSSRYLVKRTGEKVFLECVQDMDHENMFWYRQDPGLGLRLIYFSYDVKMKEKGDIPEGYSVSREKKERFSLILESASTNQTSMYLCASSSPGGRYSNQPQHFGDGTRLSIL.

The sample holds one count of this clone. The rearrangement joins TRBV6-5 to TRBJ1-1; D ambiguous. The V gene lost 10 bases and the J gene lost 4 bases, with 19 bases spanning the gap. The germline V gene encodes CDR1 MNHEY and CDR2 SVGAGI. The CDR3 length is 14 residues. The CDR3 sequence is CATLQSPRITEAFF. The CDR3, as DNA: TGTGCCACCCTACAGTCCCCGAGAATCACTGAAGCTTTCTTT.

The rearrangement joins TRBV30 to TRBJ2-7, with 7 bases matching TRBD1. The CDR3 covers 13 residues. Germline lookup yields CDR1 GTSNPN and CDR2 SVGIG (reference sequence). V dropped 3 bases and J dropped 2; count of bases not matched to a gene: 4. The CDR3 spells CAWSRGQPYEQYF. The CDR3 DNA is TGTGCCTGGAGCCGGGGACAGCCCTACGAGCAGTACTTC.